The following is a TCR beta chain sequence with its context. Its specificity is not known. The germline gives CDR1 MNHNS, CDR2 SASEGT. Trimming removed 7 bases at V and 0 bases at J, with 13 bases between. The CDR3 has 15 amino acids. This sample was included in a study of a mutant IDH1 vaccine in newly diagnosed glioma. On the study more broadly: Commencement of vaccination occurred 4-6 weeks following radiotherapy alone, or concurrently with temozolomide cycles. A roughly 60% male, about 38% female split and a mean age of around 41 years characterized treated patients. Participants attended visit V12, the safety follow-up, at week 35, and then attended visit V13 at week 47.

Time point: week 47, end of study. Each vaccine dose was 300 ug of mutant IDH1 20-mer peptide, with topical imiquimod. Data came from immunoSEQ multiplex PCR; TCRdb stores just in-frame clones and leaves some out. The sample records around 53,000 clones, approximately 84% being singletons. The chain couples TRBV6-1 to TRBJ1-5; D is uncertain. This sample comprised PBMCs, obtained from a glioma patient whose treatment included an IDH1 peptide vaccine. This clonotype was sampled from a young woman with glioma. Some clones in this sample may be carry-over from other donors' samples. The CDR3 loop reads CASKGAGYSNQPQHF. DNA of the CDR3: TGTGCCAGCAAGGGCGCGGGCTATAGCAATCAGCCCCAGCATTTT.